The rows below give T cell receptor beta chains drawn from one sample of a study of blood T cell repertoires in COVID-19. Assay used: immunoSEQ multiplex PCR; TCRdb lists only in-frame clones, some missing. This repertoire shows roughly 160,000 clones, approximately 91% found once; its top ten account for roughly 2.3%. Sequences were obtained from peripheral blood. These TCRs come from a man aged 18 to 30 with acute or convalescent COVID-19. The CDR3 runs from the conserved cysteine through the conserved F or W. Fields, in order: J gene, D gene, V gene, CDR3 DNA, CDR3 protein. A D gene is named only where the DNA matches it firmly.

TRBJ1-1	.	TRBV6-5	TGTGCCAGCACCCTTAGATTGAACACTGAAGCTTTCTTT	CASTLRLNTEAFF
TRBJ1-1	TRBD1	TRBV24-1	TGTGCCACCAGTAAAGGGGGCCGGGACACTGAAGCTTTCTTT	CATSKGGRDTEAFF
TRBJ2-1	TRBD1	TRBV5-1	TGCGCCAGCAACTCCGGGACAGGGGTGGGCAATGAGCAGTTCTTC	CASNSGTGVGNEQFF
TRBJ1-1	TRBD1	TRBV5-6	TGTGCCAGCAGCTCGGGGGACAGCAGGGACACTGAAGCTTTCTTT	CASSSGDSRDTEAFF
TRBJ2-7	TRBD1	TRBV5-1	TGCGCCAGCAGTACCGTATTTGGAGGACAGGGGGCCTACGAGCAGTACTTC	CASSTVFGGQGAYEQYF
TRBJ2-7	TRBD2	TRBV5-5	TGTGCCAGCAGCTGGGGCTGGGAGGGGCCCCCCTACGAGCAGTACTTC	CASSWGWEGPPYEQYF
TRBJ2-1	TRBD2	TRBV2	TGTGCCATCGACCGACGGGGGACTAGCGTCGTCAATGAGCAGTTCTTC	CAIDRRGTSVVNEQFF
TRBJ1-6	.	TRBV4-1	TGCGCCAGCAGCACACGCTCCAGGGGAGAAGGGTATAATTCACCCCTCCACTTT	CASSTRSRGEGYNSPLHF
TRBJ1-2	.	TRBV2	TGTGCCAGCAGTGTAGGGGACTATGGCTACACCTTC	CASSVGDYGYTF
TRBJ1-1	.	TRBV5-5	TGTGCCAGCAGCTCGCCGGGACACACTATTGAAGCTTTCTTT	CASSSPGHTIEAFF
TRBJ1-1	TRBD1	TRBV3-1/TRBV3-2	TGTGCCAGCAGCCAAGGGACAGGGTCGAACACTGAAGCTTTCTTT	CASSQGTGSNTEAFF
TRBJ1-3	.	TRBV2	TGTGCCAGCAGTCCATCCGGAAACACCATATATTTT	CASSPSGNTIYF
TRBJ1-3	TRBD1	TRBV7-2	TGTGCCAGCAGCTCGAGGACAGGGGATTCTGGAAACACCATATATTTT	CASSSRTGDSGNTIYF
TRBJ1-6	TRBD1	TRBV3-1/TRBV3-2	TGTGCCAGCAGCCAAGAATCTTCGACAGGGTCATATTCACCCCTCCACTTT	CASSQESSTGSYSPLHF
TRBJ2-5	.	TRBV4-1	TGCGCCAGCAGCCAACTCTCAGGCCCGCTTATCGAGACCCAGTACTTC	CASSQLSGPLIETQYF
TRBJ1-2	.	TRBV5-3	TGTGCCAGAAGCATCAGGGGTGGCTATGGCTACACCTTC	CARSIRGGYGYTF